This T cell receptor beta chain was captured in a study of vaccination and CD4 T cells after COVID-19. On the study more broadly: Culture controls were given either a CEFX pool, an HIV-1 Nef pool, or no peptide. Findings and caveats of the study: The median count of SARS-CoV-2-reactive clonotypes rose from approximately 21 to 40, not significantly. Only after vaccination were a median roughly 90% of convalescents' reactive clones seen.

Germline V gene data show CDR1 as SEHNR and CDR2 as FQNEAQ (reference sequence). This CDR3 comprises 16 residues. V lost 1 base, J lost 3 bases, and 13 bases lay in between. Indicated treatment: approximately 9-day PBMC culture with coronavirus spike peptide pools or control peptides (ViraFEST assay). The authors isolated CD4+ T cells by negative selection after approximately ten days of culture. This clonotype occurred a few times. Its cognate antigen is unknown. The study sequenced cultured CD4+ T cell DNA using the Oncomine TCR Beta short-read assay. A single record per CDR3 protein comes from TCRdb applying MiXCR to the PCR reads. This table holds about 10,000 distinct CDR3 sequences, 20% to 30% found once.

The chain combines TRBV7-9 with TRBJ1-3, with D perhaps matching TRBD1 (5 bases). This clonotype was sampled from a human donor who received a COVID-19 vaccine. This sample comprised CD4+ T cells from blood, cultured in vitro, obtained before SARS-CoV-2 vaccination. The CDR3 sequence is CASSLDGAAYGNTIYF. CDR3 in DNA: TGTGCCAGCAGCTTAGACGGGGCCGCTTATGGAAACACCATATATTTT.